The sample holds one count of the clone carrying this T cell receptor beta chain. The antigen is not known. The entry originates in a study of cytomegalovirus exposure and HLA in healthy donors. Study results and limitations: When analyzed later, the rates of TCR association showed variation by HLA locus, with DRB1 the most and HLA-C the fewest.

CDR3 length: 15 amino acids. CDR1 is SGDLS and CDR2 is YYNGEE in the germline V gene. The V end was cut by 0 bases, the J end by 0 bases, with 7 bases between. PCR amplification relied on 60 Vbeta primers (plus 13 Jbeta primers). Assay used: immunoSEQ multiplex PCR; TCRdb lists only in-frame clones, some missing. This table holds about 190,000 clones, 87% found once. The sequence came from a boy younger than 10 in good health and CMV-seronegative. The sample consisted of PBMCs. This chain connects TRBV9 to TRBJ1-3; no definite D call. This CDR3 reads CASSVGGHSGNTIYF. The CDR3 DNA is TGTGCCAGCAGCGTAGGAGGGCACTCTGGAAACACCATATATTTT.